This TCR beta chain was captured by sequencing in a study of T cell responses to AZD1222 COVID-19 vaccine. Study outcomes and limitations: Vaccine-associated CD4 TCRs ranged over spike, dominating at 160-218 and 743-854. Spike-specific TCR repertoires showed rising breadth and depth after two AZD1222 doses.

The table lists this clone with a count of one. The antigen remains unidentified. CDR1 is SGHVS and CDR2 is FQNEAQ in the germline V gene. V was cut by 5 bases and J by 2 bases, with 9 bases left in between. CDR3 length equals 14 residues. Investigators merged groups given second doses at roughly 4 or roughly 12 weeks. Data came from immunoSEQ multiplex PCR; TCRdb stores just in-frame clones and leaves some out. Among about 170,000 clones, around 88% were seen once, and the ten largest hold 0.95% to 1.1%. The V call is TRBV7-8, the J call TRBJ2-2; D is possibly TRBD1 (6 bases). The sequence was obtained from an adult who received the AZD1222 COVID-19 vaccine. The material sequenced was peripheral blood, taken 28 days after the second AZD1222 dose. The chain's CDR3 is CASSPGTNTGELFF. For the CDR3, the DNA is TGTGCCAGCAGCCCTGGGACAAACACCGGGGAGCTGTTTTTT.